The T cell receptor beta chain under discussion was sequenced for a study of radiation and T cells in renal cell carcinoma. Background on the study: Nephrectomy followed 15 Gy stereotactic body radiation by 4 weeks.

This clone was detected a few times. Its matching antigen is unknown. Study findings and constraints: Without pretreatment biopsies, baseline tumor clonotype presence was undetermined. In blood, top tumor clones expanded by 2 weeks, shrinking by 4.

V gave up 7 bases and J gave up 0 bases, with 9 bases separating them. CDR3 size: 13 residues. Germline values: CDR1 GTSNPN, CDR2 SVGIG (reference sequence). Time point described: blood 2 weeks post-SBRT. The treatment was: 15 Gy SBRT to primary tumor, nephrectomy 4 weeks later. Repertoires were generated with immunoSEQ multiplex PCR, while TCRdb's copy carries only in-frame clones and drops some. The sample shows 100,000 to 150,000 clones, around 81% of them seen only once. The sample in question was blood, obtained from a patient whose treatment included radiotherapy and nephrectomy. The origin of this receptor is a man aged 45 to 65 with renal cell carcinoma. The chain carries TRBV30 and TRBJ1-4; D ambiguous. The chain's CDR3 is CASRRATNEKLFF. As DNA, the CDR3 is TGTGCCTCCCGAAGGGCAACTAATGAAAAACTGTTTTTT.